The 13 T cell receptor beta chains presented below share a single source sample, sequenced in a study of blood T cell repertoires in COVID-19. Method: immunoSEQ multiplex PCR; TCRdb's copy keeps in-frame clones and lacks some. This table has some 170,000 clones, more than 75% appearing once. The sample was peripheral blood. All receptors come from a woman in her 70s with acute or convalescent COVID-19.

V gene TRBV6-5 combines with J gene TRBJ1-3; D is ambiguous. Germline V CDR1 and CDR2: MNHEY, SVGAGI. V was shortened by 4 bases and J by 2 bases, with 6 bases between the two germline ends. This CDR3 has 13 residues. The CDR3 loop is CASSSFPGNTIYF. The CDR3 DNA sequence: TGTGCCAGCAGTTCCTTTCCTGGAAACACCATATATTTT.

This chain links TRBV30 with TRBJ1-1; D uncertain. CDR3 size: 13 residues. Germline loops: CDR1 GTSNPN, CDR2 SVGIG (reference sequence). V lost 3 bases to trimming and J lost 7 bases, with 15 bases between them. CDR3 DNA: TGTGCCTGGAGGTTGCGAGGGTTCGGTGAAGCTTTCTTT. Protein product: CAWRLRGFGEAFF.

The chain carries TRBV20-1 and TRBJ1-2; 8 bases are a match to TRBD1. The ends lost 3 bases at V and 4 bases at J; junction bases unmatched: 7. The CDR3 is 14 amino acids. Germline CDR1 is DFQATT and CDR2 is SNEGSKA (reference sequence). The CDR3 DNA is TGCAGTGCTAGTGTCGGGCAGGGGGCCTATGGCTACACCTTC. Protein: CSASVGQGAYGYTF.

This clone has only one observation. CDR3: CASSTGNYGYTF. The CDR3 region has the DNA TGTGCCAGCTCAACAGGGAACTATGGCTACACCTTC. V and J are TRBV28 and TRBJ1-2; TRBD1 might be the D (6 bases). V was trimmed by 8 bases and J by 2 bases, leaving 9 bases between them. The CDR3 consists of 12 residues. The germline V gene has CDR1 MDHEN and CDR2 SYDVKM.

This chain connects TRBV4-2 to TRBJ2-3, with 7 bases identical to TRBD2. CDR1 and CDR2 (germline): LGHNA, YNFKEQ. V shed 1 base and J 3 bases; nucleotides not matched to a gene: 7. The CDR3 totals 16 residues. The CDR3 coding sequence is TGTGCCAGCAGCCAAGGCTCGGGGGGTGGAACAGATACGCAGTATTTT. Amino acid sequence: CASSQGSGGGTDTQYF.

V gene TRBV5-4 combines with J gene TRBJ1-6; 8 positions match TRBD1. Germline CDR1 SGHNT, CDR2 YYREEE (reference sequence). Trimming took 0 bases from V and 6 from J; bases not matched to a gene: 2. This CDR3 has 15 residues. CDR3 nucleotides: TGTGCCAGCAGCTTGGCGGGACAGGCTAATTCACCCCTCCACTTT. This translates into CASSLAGQANSPLHF.

The chain employs TRBV11-2 and TRBJ2-3, with D possibly matching TRBD2 (6 bases). The CDR3 is 14 residues long. The ends were cut back, 2 bases at V and 6 bases at J, with 12 bases in the middle. From germline, CDR1 is SGHAT and CDR2 FQNNGV. The CDR3 sequence is CASSLSLASDTQYF. The CDR3 nucleotides read TGTGCCAGCAGCTTAAGCCTAGCGAGCGATACGCAGTATTTT.

The rearrangement links TRBV28 to TRBJ1-5, with a possible D match to TRBD1 (6 bases). V was cut by 6 bases and J by 1 base, with 13 bases left in between. Per the germline V gene, CDR1 is MDHEN and CDR2 is SYDVKM. This CDR3 comprises 15 residues. CDR3 DNA: TGTGCCAGCAGCTTACAGGGTACAAGCAATCAGCCCCAGCATTTT. It codes for CASSLQGTSNQPQHF. The full variable domain, with the rest looked up from reference TRBV28 and TRBJ1-5, is DVKVTQSSRYLVKRTGEKVFLECVQDMDHENMFWYRQDPGLGLRLIYFSYDVKMKEKGDIPEGYSVSREKKERFSLILESASTNQTSMYLCASSLQGTSNQPQHFGDGTRLSIL.

The chain carries TRBV29-1 and TRBJ2-5; TRBD2 matches at 10 bases. With 2 bases clipped from V and 4 bases from J, the junction kept 4 bases outside the gene matches. Looked up from germline, CDR1 is SQVTM and CDR2 is ANQGSEA. The CDR3 extends over 14 amino acids. The CDR3 coding sequence is TGCAGCGTTGAACCTAGCGGGAGACCAGAGACCCAGTACTTC. Its protein is CSVEPSGRPETQYF.

The rearrangement links TRBV6-5 to TRBJ2-5; tentatively, D is TRBD2 (5 bases). CDR3 length equals 11 residues. V gave up 8 bases and J gave up 7 bases, with 11 bases separating them. The germline CDR1 and CDR2 sequences are MNHEY and SVGAGI. As DNA, the CDR3 is TGTGCCAGCGGGCCCGAGGGGACCCAGTACTTC. It specifies CASGPEGTQYF.

This clone was counted a single time. V and J are TRBV6-5 and TRBJ1-5; perhaps TRBD1 as D (5 bases). The CDR3 sequence is 15 residues long. Germline V gene data show CDR1 as MNHEY and CDR2 as SVGAGI. V was shortened by 0 bases and J by 4 bases, with 10 bases between the two germline ends. The CDR3 DNA reads as TGTGCCAGCAGTTACTCTAAGACAGCAAATCAGCCCCAGCATTTT. Translated, it gives CASSYSKTANQPQHF.

The J gene is TRBJ1-2, the V gene TRBV27; 9 bases match TRBD1. Germline CDR1 is MNHEY and CDR2 is SMNVEV (reference sequence). The V and J ends lost 0 bases and 8 bases, in that order; junction bases with no gene match: 7. The CDR3 length is 15 residues. The CDR3: CASSLSPGQGRGYTF. The CDR3 DNA reads as TGTGCCAGCAGTTTATCACCGGGACAGGGTCGAGGCTACACCTTC.

The chain carries TRBV28 and TRBJ2-7; 7 positions agree with TRBD1. J lost 3 bases, V lost 5 bases, and 4 bases had no gene match. The CDR3 is 13 amino acids. CDR1 and CDR2 (germline): MDHEN, SYDVKM. The CDR3: CASSAGQDYEQYF. CDR3 bases: TGTGCCAGCAGTGCCGGACAGGACTACGAGCAGTACTTC. Looking up the rest from reference TRBV28 and TRBJ2-7 gives the full variable domain: DVKVTQSSRYLVKRTGEKVFLECVQDMDHENMFWYRQDPGLGLRLIYFSYDVKMKEKGDIPEGYSVSREKKERFSLILESASTNQTSMYLCASSAGQDYEQYFGPGTRLTVT.